This T cell receptor (beta chain) was sequenced for a study of cytomegalovirus exposure and HLA in healthy donors. Whole-study results and caveats: The classifier, whose performance was assessed in both the original and validation cohorts, reportedly diagnosed cytomegalovirus status with high specificity and sensitivity. The study flagged some 170 TCR beta chains as cytomegalovirus-associated. Most TCR sequences proved rare, with some public TCRs found in many donors.

The donors formed part of the roughly 120-subject validation cohort, distinct from the approximately 630-subject first cohort. The protocol was immunoSEQ multiplex PCR, while the TCRdb copy is restricted to in-frame clones and leaves out a portion. The sample gives some 250,000 clones, less than 95% of which show up once; around 3.1% is in the top ten. Germline V gene lookup returns CDR1 MGHRA and CDR2 YSYEKL. CDR3 length: 14 amino acids. V was trimmed by 3 bases and J by 6 bases, leaving 12 bases between them. A remark on this clone: Its antigen is unidentified.

This receptor was identified in a woman in her 30s in good health and CMV-seronegative. The rearrangement uses TRBV4-1 and TRBJ1-5; D perhaps matches TRBD1 (6 bases). Sequencing used PBMCs. The CDR3 bases are TGCGCCAGCAGCCAGCTAACAGGGAGTCAGCCCCAGCATTTT. This gives the protein CASSQLTGSQPQHF.